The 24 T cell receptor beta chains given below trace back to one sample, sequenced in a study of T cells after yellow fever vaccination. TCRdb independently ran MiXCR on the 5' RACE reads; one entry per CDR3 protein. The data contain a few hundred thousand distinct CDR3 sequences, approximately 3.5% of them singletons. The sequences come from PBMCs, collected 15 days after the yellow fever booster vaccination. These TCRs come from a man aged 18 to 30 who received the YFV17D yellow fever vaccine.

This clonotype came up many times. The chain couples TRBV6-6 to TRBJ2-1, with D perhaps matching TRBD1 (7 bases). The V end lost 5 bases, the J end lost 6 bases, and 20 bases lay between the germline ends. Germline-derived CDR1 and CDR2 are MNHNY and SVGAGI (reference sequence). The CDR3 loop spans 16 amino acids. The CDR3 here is CASSGWTGGQFNEQFF. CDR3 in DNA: TGTGCCAGCAGTGGATGGACCGGGGGACAGTTCAATGAGCAGTTCTTC.

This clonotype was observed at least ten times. CDR3 bases: TGTGCCAGCACCTTGGGGGGCCCCGATACGCAGTATTTT. Translating gives CASTLGGPDTQYF. The chain combines TRBV12-3 or TRBV12-4 with TRBJ2-3; D is tentatively TRBD1 or TRBD2 (6 bases each). V dropped 7 bases and J dropped 6 bases, with 14 bases sitting between them. CDR3 length equals 13 residues.

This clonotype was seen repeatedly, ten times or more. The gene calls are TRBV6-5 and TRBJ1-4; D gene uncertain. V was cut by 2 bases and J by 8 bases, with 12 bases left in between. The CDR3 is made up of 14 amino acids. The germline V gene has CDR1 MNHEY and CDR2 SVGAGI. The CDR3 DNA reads TGTGCCAGCAGTTACGCCCCCGGAGAAGAAAAACTGTTTTTT. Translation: CASSYAPGEEKLFF.

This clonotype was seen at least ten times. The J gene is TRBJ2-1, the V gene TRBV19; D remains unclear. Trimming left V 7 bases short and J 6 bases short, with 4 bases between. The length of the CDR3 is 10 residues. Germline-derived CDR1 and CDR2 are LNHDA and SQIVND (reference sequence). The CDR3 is CASKGNEQFF. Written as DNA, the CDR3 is TGTGCCAGTAAGGGCAATGAGCAGTTCTTC. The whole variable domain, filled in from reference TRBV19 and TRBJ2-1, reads DGGITQSPKYLFRKEGQNVTLSCEQNLNHDAMYWYRQDPGQGLRLIYYSQIVNDFQKGDIAEGYSVSREKKESFPLTVTSAQKNPTAFYLCASKGNEQFFGPGTRLTVL.

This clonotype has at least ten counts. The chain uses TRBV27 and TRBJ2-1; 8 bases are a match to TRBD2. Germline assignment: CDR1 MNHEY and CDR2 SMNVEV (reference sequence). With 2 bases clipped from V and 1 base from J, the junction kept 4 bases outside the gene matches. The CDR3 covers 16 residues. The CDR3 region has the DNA TGTGCCAGCAGTTTACGGCGGGGGGATTCCTACAATGAGCAGTTCTTC. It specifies CASSLRRGDSYNEQFF.

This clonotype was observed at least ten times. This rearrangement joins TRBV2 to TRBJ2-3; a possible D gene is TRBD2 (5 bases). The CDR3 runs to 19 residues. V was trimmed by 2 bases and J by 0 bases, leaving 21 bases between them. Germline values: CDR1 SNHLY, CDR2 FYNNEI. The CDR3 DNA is TGTGCCAGCAGTGAACGGGCCGGGATCTCAACCCCTAGCACAGATACGCAGTATTTT. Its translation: CASSERAGISTPSTDTQYF.

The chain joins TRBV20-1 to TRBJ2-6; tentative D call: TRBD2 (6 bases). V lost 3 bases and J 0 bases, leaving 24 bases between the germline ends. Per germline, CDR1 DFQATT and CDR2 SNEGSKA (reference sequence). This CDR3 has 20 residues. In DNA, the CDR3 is TGCAGTGCTAGTTTATATAGGAGGGTCCAGGCAAGCTCTGGGGCCAACGTCCTGACTTTC. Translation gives CSASLYRRVQASSGANVLTF.

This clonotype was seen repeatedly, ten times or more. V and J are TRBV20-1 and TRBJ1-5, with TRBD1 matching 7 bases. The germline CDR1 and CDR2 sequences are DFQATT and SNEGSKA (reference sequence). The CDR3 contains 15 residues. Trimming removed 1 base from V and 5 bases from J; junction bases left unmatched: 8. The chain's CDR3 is CSARVNRGGDQPQHF. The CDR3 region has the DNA TGCAGTGCTAGAGTTAACAGGGGTGGGGATCAGCCCCAGCATTTT.

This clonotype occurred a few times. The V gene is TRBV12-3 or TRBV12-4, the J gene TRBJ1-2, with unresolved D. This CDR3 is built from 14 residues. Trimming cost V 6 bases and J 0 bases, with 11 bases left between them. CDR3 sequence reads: CASRDSTTNYGYTF. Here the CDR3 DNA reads TGTGCCAGCAGGGATTCGACCACTAACTATGGCTACACCTTC.

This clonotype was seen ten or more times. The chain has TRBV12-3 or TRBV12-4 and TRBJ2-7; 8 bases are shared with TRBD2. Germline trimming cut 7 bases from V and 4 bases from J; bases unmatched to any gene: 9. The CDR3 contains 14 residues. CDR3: CASNQGPGGYEQYF. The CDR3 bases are TGTGCCAGCAACCAAGGGCCGGGAGGGTACGAGCAGTACTTC.

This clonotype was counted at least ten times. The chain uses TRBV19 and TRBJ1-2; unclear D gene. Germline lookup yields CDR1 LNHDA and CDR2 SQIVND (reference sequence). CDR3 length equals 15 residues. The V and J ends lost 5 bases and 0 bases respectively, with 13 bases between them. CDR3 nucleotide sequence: TGTGCCAGTAGTCCGATGGACGGGGCTAACTATGGCTACACCTTC. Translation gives CASSPMDGANYGYTF.

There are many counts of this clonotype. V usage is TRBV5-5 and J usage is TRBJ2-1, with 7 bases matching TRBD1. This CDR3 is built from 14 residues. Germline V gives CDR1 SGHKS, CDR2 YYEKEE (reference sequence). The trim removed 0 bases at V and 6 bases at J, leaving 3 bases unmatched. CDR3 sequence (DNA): TGTGCCAGCAGCTTGGATGACAGGGTCAATGAGCAGTTCTTC. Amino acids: CASSLDDRVNEQFF. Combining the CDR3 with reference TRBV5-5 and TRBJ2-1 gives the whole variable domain DAGVTQSPTHLIKTRGQQVTLRCSPISGHKSVSWYQQVLGQGPQFIFQYYEKEERGRGNFPDRFSARQFPNYSSELNVNALLLGDSALYLCASSLDDRVNEQFFGPGTRLTVL.

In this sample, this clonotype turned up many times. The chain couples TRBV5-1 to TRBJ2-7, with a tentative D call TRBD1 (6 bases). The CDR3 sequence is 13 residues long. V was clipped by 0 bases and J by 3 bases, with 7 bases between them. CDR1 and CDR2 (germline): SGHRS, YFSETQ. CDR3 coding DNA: TGCGCCAGCAGCTTGGGGGGGCTCTACGAGCAGTACTTC. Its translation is CASSLGGLYEQYF.

The CDR3, as DNA: TGTGCAGCCACCCTGAGAACGAACACCGGGGAGCTGTTTTTT. Translation gives CAATLRTNTGELFF. V gene TRBV12-3 or TRBV12-4 combines with J gene TRBJ2-2; D gene ambiguous. This CDR3 is 14 amino acids long.

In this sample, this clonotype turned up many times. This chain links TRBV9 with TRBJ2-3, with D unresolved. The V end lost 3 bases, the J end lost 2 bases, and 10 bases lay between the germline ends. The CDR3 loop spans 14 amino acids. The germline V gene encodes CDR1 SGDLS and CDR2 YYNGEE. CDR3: CASSGPTPTDTQYF. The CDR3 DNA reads TGTGCCAGCAGCGGCCCGACCCCCACAGATACGCAGTATTTT.

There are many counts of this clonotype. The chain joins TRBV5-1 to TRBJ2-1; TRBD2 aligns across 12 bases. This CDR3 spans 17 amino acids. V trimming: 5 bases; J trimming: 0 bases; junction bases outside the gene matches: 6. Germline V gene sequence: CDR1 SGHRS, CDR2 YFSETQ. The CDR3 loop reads CASSSSSGGASYNEQFF. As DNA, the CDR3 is TGCGCCAGCAGTTCTTCTAGCGGGGGGGCCTCCTACAATGAGCAGTTCTTC.

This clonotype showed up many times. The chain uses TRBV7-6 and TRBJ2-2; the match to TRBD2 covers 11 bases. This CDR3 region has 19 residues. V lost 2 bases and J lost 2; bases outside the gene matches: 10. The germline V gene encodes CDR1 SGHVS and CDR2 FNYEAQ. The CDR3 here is CASSLRRTSGPSNTGELFF. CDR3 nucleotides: TGTGCCAGCAGCTTAAGAAGGACTAGCGGGCCGAGCAACACCGGGGAGCTGTTTTTT. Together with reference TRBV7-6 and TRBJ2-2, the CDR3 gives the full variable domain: GAGVSQSPRYKVTKRGQDVALRCDPISGHVSLYWYRQALGQGPEFLTYFNYEAQQDKSGLPNDRFSAERPEGSISTLTIQRTEQRDSAMYRCASSLRRTSGPSNTGELFFGEGSRLTVL.

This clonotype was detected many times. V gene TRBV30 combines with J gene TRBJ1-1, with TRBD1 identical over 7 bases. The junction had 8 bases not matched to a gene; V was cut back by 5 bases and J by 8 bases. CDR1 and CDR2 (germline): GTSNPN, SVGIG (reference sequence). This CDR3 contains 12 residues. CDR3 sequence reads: CAWYRDRREAFF. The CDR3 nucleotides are TGTGCCTGGTATAGGGACAGAAGAGAAGCTTTCTTT.

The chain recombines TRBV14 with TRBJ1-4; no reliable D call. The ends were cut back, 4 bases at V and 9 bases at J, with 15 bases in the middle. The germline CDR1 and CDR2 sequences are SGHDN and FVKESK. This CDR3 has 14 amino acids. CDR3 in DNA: TGTGCCAGCAGCCCGAAAGGGTCGAGGAAAAAACTGTTTTTT. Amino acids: CASSPKGSRKKLFF.

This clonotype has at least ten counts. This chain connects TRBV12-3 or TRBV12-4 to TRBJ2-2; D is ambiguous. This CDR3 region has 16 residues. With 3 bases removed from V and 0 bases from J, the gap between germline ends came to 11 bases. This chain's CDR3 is CASSFNRRSNTGELFF. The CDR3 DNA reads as TGTGCCAGCAGTTTTAATCGGCGTTCGAACACCGGGGAGCTGTTTTTT.

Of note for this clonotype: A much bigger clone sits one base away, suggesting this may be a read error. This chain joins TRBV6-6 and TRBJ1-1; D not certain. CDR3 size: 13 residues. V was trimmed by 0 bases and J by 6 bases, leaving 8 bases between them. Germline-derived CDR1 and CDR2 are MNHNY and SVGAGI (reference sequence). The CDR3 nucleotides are TGTGCCAGCAGTTACTCAGGAAACTCTGAAGCTTTCTTT. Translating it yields CASSYSGNSEAFF.

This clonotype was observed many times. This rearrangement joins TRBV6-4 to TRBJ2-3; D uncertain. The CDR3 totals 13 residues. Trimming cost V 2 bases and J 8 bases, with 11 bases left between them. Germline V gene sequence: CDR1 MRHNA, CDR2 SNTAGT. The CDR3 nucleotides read TGTGCCAGCAGTGACGGTCCCCTGACTACGCAGTATTTT. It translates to CASSDGPLTTQYF.

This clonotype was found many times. CDR3 region: CASSAAVPDTQYF. The CDR3 DNA reads TGTGCCAGCAGTGCCGCAGTACCAGATACGCAGTATTTT. This rearrangement joins TRBV25-1 to TRBJ2-3; D unclear. The CDR3 is made up of 13 amino acids. V was shortened by 4 bases and J by 4 bases, with 9 bases between the two germline ends. Germline CDR1 is MGHDK and CDR2 is SYGVNS.

CDR3 protein: CASSQSGQDNEQFF. Written as DNA, the CDR3 is TGTGCCAGCAGCCAATCGGGACAAGACAATGAGCAGTTCTTC. The chain combines TRBV7-3 with TRBJ2-1; a weak D match, TRBD1 (6 bases). Germline-derived CDR1 and CDR2 are SGHTA and FQGTGA. The V gene lost 5 bases and the J gene lost 5 bases, with 13 bases spanning the gap. This CDR3 region has 14 residues.